The source of this TCR beta chain is a study of blood T cell repertoires in COVID-19. In the study overall: From the United States, Italy and Spain came samples of acute and convalescent COVID-19. The analysed material was cDNA or gDNA that came from T cells, B-cell-depleted T cells, or PBMCs.

Authors' data handling: Counts of nucleated cells, estimated from reference gene primer amplification, were obtained. Using immunoSEQ multiplex PCR, the repertoire was profiled, and TCRdb retains in-frame clones only, with some absent. That table supplies the V and J calls and clone size; D and trimming were determined from the DNA. The sample records some 370,000 clones, around 91% being singletons. V shed 3 bases and J shed 5 bases, with 10 bases lying between them. The CDR3 is made up of 13 amino acids. The germline V gene has CDR1 SGHVS and CDR2 FQNEAQ. The source of this sequence is a young man with active or convalescent COVID-19. The sample consisted of peripheral blood. The V and J genes are TRBV7-8 and TRBJ1-1; possible D gene TRBD1, 5 bases. CDR3 sequence (DNA): TGTGCCAGCAGCTTGGGCGGGGGGACTGAAGCTTTCTTT. Amino acid sequence: CASSLGGGTEAFF.